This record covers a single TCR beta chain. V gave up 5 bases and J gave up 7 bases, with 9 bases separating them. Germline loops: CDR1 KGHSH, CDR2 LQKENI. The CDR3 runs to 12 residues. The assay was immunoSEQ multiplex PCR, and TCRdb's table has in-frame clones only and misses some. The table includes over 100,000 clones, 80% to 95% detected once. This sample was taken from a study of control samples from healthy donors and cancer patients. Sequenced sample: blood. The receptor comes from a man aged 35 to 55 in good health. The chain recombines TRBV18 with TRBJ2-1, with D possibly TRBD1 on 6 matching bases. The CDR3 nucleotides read TGTGCCAGCTCATCCCAGGGGAATGAGCAGTTCTTC. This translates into CASSSQGNEQFF.